This T cell receptor (beta chain) was recovered during a study of CD8 T cells in ankylosing spondylitis. Generation of TCR beta libraries employed quantitative 5'-RACE incorporating molecular barcodes. TCRdb called the 5' RACE reads again in MiXCR, with one record for every CDR3 protein. The sample has fewer than 250,000 distinct CDR3 sequences, under 35% seen once; the top ten hold roughly 4.2%. This clonotype came up a few times. V was clipped by 2 bases and J by 0 bases, with 7 bases between them. Germline-derived CDR1 and CDR2 are KGHSH and LQKENI. This CDR3 is 15 amino acids long. The chain employs TRBV18 and TRBJ2-2; D is unclear. This sequence was found in a male donor with ankylosing spondylitis or in good health (not recorded which). Specimen: blood, either unsorted or a sorted T cell fraction (not recorded which). CDR3 sequence reads: CASSPIVANTGELFF. The CDR3, as DNA: TGTGCCAGCTCACCAATTGTAGCGAACACCGGGGAGCTGTTTTTT.